This T cell receptor (beta chain) was sequenced in a study of blood T cell repertoires in COVID-19. Study in general: Donors in the United States, Italy and Spain gave samples during acute or convalescent COVID-19. The cDNA or gDNA used as material had been derived from T cells, B-cell-depleted T cells, or PBMCs.

As processed by the authors: The authors estimated nucleated cell counts from reference gene primer amplification. Assay used: immunoSEQ multiplex PCR; TCRdb lists only in-frame clones, some missing. V and J calls and clone size come straight from that table; D and trimming were deduced from the DNA. The sample consists of about 280,000 clones, 70% to 90% of them appearing once. The CDR3 totals 15 residues. Germline CDR1 and CDR2: SGHDT and YYEEEE. V dropped 4 bases and J dropped 5; count of bases not matched to a gene: 11. The V gene is TRBV5-6, the J gene TRBJ1-2; 7 bases line up with TRBD1. Input material: peripheral blood. The sequence derives from a man aged 45-65 years with active or convalescent COVID-19. The CDR3 loop is CASSRSLGTAYGYTF. Written as DNA, the CDR3 is TGTGCCAGCAGCCGATCGCTCGGGACAGCGTATGGCTACACCTTC. The complete variable domain, with remaining parts taken from reference TRBV5-6 and TRBJ1-2, reads DAGVTQSPTHLIKTRGQQVTLRCSPKSGHDTVSWYQQALGQGPQFIFQYYEEEERQRGNFPDRFSGHQFPNYSSELNVNALLLGDSALYLCASSRSLGTAYGYTFGSGTRLTVV.